Each of the 20 T cell receptor beta chains below was sequenced from the same sample in a study of response to subunit inactivated influenza vaccine. MiXCR, applied by TCRdb to the RT-PCR reads, yields one record per CDR3 protein. Of hundreds of thousands of distinct CDR3 sequences listed, about 15% are singletons. Sequenced here: PBMCs from blood, sampled 11 to 12 days after vaccination. These receptors were obtained from a man in his forties or fifties who received an inactivated influenza vaccine.

This clonotype was counted only a few times. The chain couples TRBV5-6 to TRBJ2-7; D gene uncertain. The CDR3 sequence is 12 residues long. CDR1 and CDR2 (germline): SGHDT, YYEEEE. V lost 0 bases and J lost 6, with 7 bases in between. The CDR3 protein is CASSLVVSEQYF. The CDR3 DNA follows: TGTGCCAGCAGCTTGGTAGTGAGCGAGCAGTACTTC.

This clonotype was counted a few times. The rearrangement joins TRBV28 to TRBJ2-7; D possibly corresponds to TRBD1 (6 bases). Germline values: CDR1 MDHEN, CDR2 SYDVKM. Trimming left V 2 bases short and J 0 bases short, with 11 bases between. The CDR3 sequence is 15 residues long. CDR3 residues: CASSLTGNPSYEQYF. In DNA form, the CDR3 reads TGTGCCAGCAGTTTAACAGGGAACCCCTCCTACGAGCAGTACTTC.

V gene TRBV28 combines with J gene TRBJ2-4, with 9 bases aligning to TRBD1. Losses at the gene ends were 5 bases for V and 8 bases for J; bases not matched to a gene: 13. From germline, CDR1 is MDHEN and CDR2 SYDVKM. The CDR3 contains 16 residues. The CDR3 spells CASSQWRNRGQYIQYF. The CDR3 region has the DNA TGTGCCAGCAGTCAATGGAGGAACAGGGGGCAATACATTCAGTACTTC.

This clonotype was counted only a few times. This chain connects TRBV6-1 to TRBJ1-1, with 9 bases aligning to TRBD1. The CDR3 sequence is 14 residues long. V shed 7 bases, J shed 6 bases, and the junction held 9 bases outside the gene matches. The germline V gene has CDR1 MNHNS and CDR2 SASEGT. As DNA, the CDR3 is TGTGCCAGCATTCCGGGACAGGGCTTCTCTGAAGCTTTCTTT. Encoded protein: CASIPGQGFSEAFF.

This clonotype was counted between two and nine times. The chain couples TRBV5-1 to TRBJ2-3, with 7 positions matching TRBD1. V was pared by 4 bases and J by 4 bases, with 9 bases of the junction left unmatched. The CDR3 has 15 amino acids. Germline V CDR1 and CDR2: SGHRS, YFSETQ. In DNA, the CDR3 is TGCGCCAGCAGCATACAGGGGATCCCTCCAGATACGCAGTATTTT. It encodes CASSIQGIPPDTQYF.

This rearrangement joins TRBV5-1 to TRBJ1-3, with D maybe TRBD1 (5 bases). This CDR3 is 14 amino acids long. Trimming pared 5 bases from V and 1 base from J, leaving 10 bases between. CDR1 is SGHRS and CDR2 is YFSETQ in the germline V gene. CDR3 region: CASSGTTSGNTIYF. DNA for the CDR3: TGCGCCAGCAGTGGGACCACGTCTGGAAACACCATATATTTT. Looking up the rest from reference TRBV5-1 and TRBJ1-3 gives the full variable domain: KAGVTQTPRYLIKTRGQQVTLSCSPISGHRSVSWYQQTPGQGLQFLFEYFSETQRNKGNFPGRFSGRQFSNSRSEMNVSTLELGDSALYLCASSGTTSGNTIYFGEGSWLTVV.

This clonotype was recorded at least ten times. V gene TRBV29-1 combines with J gene TRBJ2-3; D gene unclear. V lost 7 bases to trimming and J lost 7 bases, with 21 bases between them. The CDR3 is 14 amino acids. CDR1 and CDR2 (germline): SQVTM, ANQGSEA. The CDR3 DNA reads as TGCAGCGCCAAAACGACTGGCCTGCCCCATACGCAGTATTTT. Translating gives CSAKTTGLPHTQYF.

The gene calls are TRBV12-3 or TRBV12-4 and TRBJ1-5; tentative D call: TRBD1 (6 bases). Trimming removed 6 bases from V and 2 bases from J, with 11 bases in between. CDR3 size: 14 residues. CDR3 nucleotides: TGTGCCAGCAGGAGGGGGAGCGGCAATCAGCCCCAGCATTTT. This translates into CASRRGSGNQPQHF.

This clonotype was counted only a few times. The chain recombines TRBV7-3 with TRBJ2-1; the match to TRBD2 covers 11 bases. This CDR3 comprises 15 residues. V trimming: 5 bases; J trimming: 8 bases; junction bases outside the gene matches: 8. CDR1 and CDR2 (germline): SGHTA, FQGTGA. The CDR3 loop is CASSVTSGSIYEQFF. CDR3 sequence (DNA): TGTGCCAGCAGCGTCACTAGCGGGAGCATTTATGAGCAGTTCTTC.

This clonotype was picked up a small number of times. The chain links TRBV6-5 to TRBJ1-3; D might be TRBD1 (5 bases). V dropped 2 bases and J dropped 0 bases, with 8 bases sitting between them. Germline V CDR1 and CDR2: MNHEY, SVGAGI. The CDR3 extends over 15 amino acids. This chain's CDR3 is CASSYATDSGNTIYF. CDR3 DNA: TGTGCCAGCAGTTACGCGACAGACTCTGGAAACACCATATATTTT.

This clonotype was recorded at least ten times. The chain combines TRBV12-3 or TRBV12-4 with TRBJ2-4; weak D call: TRBD2 (5 bases). V lost 6 bases to trimming and J lost 1 base, with 10 bases between them. This CDR3 is built from 14 residues. CDR3 nucleotides: TGTGCCAGCAGCCTGGGGAGCGCCAAAAACATTCAGTACTTC. The encoded protein is CASSLGSAKNIQYF.

The chain carries TRBV10-3 and TRBJ2-1; 8 nucleotides align to TRBD2. The CDR3 sequence is 13 residues long. Germline-derived CDR1 and CDR2 are ENHRY and SYGVKD. With V trimmed by 1 base and J by 8 bases, 1 base remained unmatched. DNA of the CDR3: TGTGCCATCAGTGAGTTAGCGGGGTATGAGCAGTTCTTC. This translates into CAISELAGYEQFF.

The chain carries TRBV10-3 and TRBJ2-1; tentatively, D is TRBD2 (6 bases). Germline CDR1 reads ENHRY; CDR2 reads SYGVKD. The CDR3 contains 12 residues. Trimming pared 3 bases from V and 8 bases from J, leaving 8 bases between. The CDR3 DNA is TGTGCCATCAGTGACAGGGACTATGAGCAGTTCTTC. Translating gives CAISDRDYEQFF.

This clonotype was seen a few times. The DNA for the CDR3 is TGTGCCAGCAGCTTAAGGAACGACAGGACTTACGAGCAGTACTTC. Translating gives CASSLRNDRTYEQYF. The rearrangement links TRBV7-6 to TRBJ2-7, with D possibly TRBD1 on 6 matching bases. With 2 bases removed from V and 4 bases from J, the gap between germline ends came to 15 bases. The CDR3 extends over 15 amino acids. CDR1 and CDR2 (germline): SGHVS, FNYEAQ.

This clonotype was recorded a few times. V usage is TRBV5-1 and J usage is TRBJ2-1, with D perhaps matching TRBD1 or TRBD2 (5 bases each). The CDR3 loop spans 15 amino acids. Germline V gives CDR1 SGHRS, CDR2 YFSETQ. The ends were cut back, 1 base at V and 2 bases at J, with 10 bases in the middle. The CDR3 here is CASSLLGETYNEQFF. In DNA, the CDR3 is TGCGCCAGCAGCTTGTTGGGGGAAACCTACAATGAGCAGTTCTTC.

This chain uses TRBV3-1 with TRBJ2-1, with 9 bases identical to TRBD2. Looked up from germline, CDR1 is LGHDT and CDR2 is YNNKEL (reference sequence). CDR3 length equals 16 residues. The J segment lost 3 bases and the V segment lost 3 bases, leaving 6 bases of the junction unmatched. The CDR3 is CASSHGLANYYNEQFF. CDR3 DNA: TGTGCCAGCAGCCACGGACTAGCGAACTACTACAATGAGCAGTTCTTC.

This clonotype was detected only a few times. As DNA, the CDR3 is TGCGCCAGCAGCGAGGGGGGTGCCGGTGGAGATACGCAGTATTTT. Translating gives CASSEGGAGGDTQYF. The chain couples TRBV5-1 to TRBJ2-3; D possibly uses TRBD1 or TRBD2 (6 bases each). This CDR3 has 15 residues. Per the germline V gene, CDR1 is SGHRS and CDR2 is YFSETQ. Trimming took 4 bases from V and 5 from J, leaving 17 bases between them.

The chain joins TRBV3-1 to TRBJ2-2; TRBD2 aligns across 9 bases. With V trimmed by 7 bases and J by 2 bases, 5 bases remained unmatched. Per germline, CDR1 LGHDT and CDR2 YNNKEL (reference sequence). The CDR3 runs 15 residues. CDR3 in DNA: TGTGCCAGCACGGCTAGCGGGATTAACACCGGGGAGCTGTTTTTT. It is translated as CASTASGINTGELFF.

The chain joins TRBV28 to TRBJ2-3, with TRBD2 matching 7 bases. This CDR3 comprises 16 residues. From germline, CDR1 is MDHEN and CDR2 SYDVKM. The V gene end was trimmed by 6 bases and the J gene end by 4 bases; junction bases not matched to a gene: 13. Here the CDR3 reads CASSISGGRGADTQYF. In nucleotides, the CDR3 is TGTGCCAGCAGCATATCCGGCGGGAGAGGGGCAGATACGCAGTATTTT.

This clonotype was seen only a few times. The chain joins TRBV12-3 or TRBV12-4 to TRBJ2-5; TRBD1 might be the D (6 bases). The germline V and J ends were trimmed by 7 bases and 2 bases, with 11 bases remaining between them. The CDR3 is 13 amino acids. The CDR3 nucleotides are TGTGCCAGCACCCGGACAGATCAAGAGACCCAGTACTTC. This translates into CASTRTDQETQYF.